This T cell receptor (beta chain) was retrieved from a study of blood T cell repertoires in COVID-19. Note on this clone: Other DNA variants within this sample encode the same CDR3.

The assay was immunoSEQ multiplex PCR, and TCRdb's table has in-frame clones only and misses some. The sample includes hundreds of thousands of clones, about 88% seen only once; the top ten take 1.5% to 2%. The CDR3 has 15 residues. V trimming: 2 bases; J trimming: 4 bases; junction bases outside the gene matches: 3. CDR1 is MNHEY and CDR2 is SMNVEV in the germline V gene (reference sequence). Participants spanned ages roughly 18 to 90 years and resided in 20 to 30 US areas. In assigning cohorts, the study relied on participant-reported clinical history. The chain combines TRBV27 with TRBJ2-1, with 9 bases aligning to TRBD2. This clonotype originated in a woman between 45 and 65 years old who had recovered from COVID-19. The sequenced sample consisted of PBMCs or T cells enriched from blood (not recorded which). CDR3 residues: CASSLGLAGYNEQFF. CDR3 nucleotide sequence: TGTGCCAGCAGTTTAGGTCTAGCGGGGTACAATGAGCAGTTCTTC.